The 18 T cell receptor beta chains below come from one sample, sequenced in a study of regulatory T cells in long-lasting Graves disease (dated by TCRdb to the early 2020s). The time point label for this specimen denotes: newly diagnosed GD, antithyroid drugs for less than 3 months. RNA was extracted from PBMCs in TRIzol for both TCR sequencing and RNA sequencing. Library method: multiplex PCR. Sequencer: Illumina HiSeq 4000. CDR3 regions were amplified by Arm-PCR with iRepertoire HTBI primers to construct TCR beta libraries. TCRdb ran its own pipeline on the public reads, namely fastp trimming at Q25 and MiXCR clone calling, and kept in-frame beta chains. Rows are combined by CDR3 protein, so each entry shows the most common genes and DNA. The sample profile shows around 450,000 distinct CDR3 sequences; more than 12% of them were found once. In total, the top ten clones hold 16% of the sample. The same specimen was also included in a second study, on T cells in Graves' hyperthyroidism and ophthalmopathy.

This specimen was peripheral blood mononuclear cells (PBMCs), taken at new diagnosis, from a patient treated with antithyroid drugs. The origin of the receptors is a woman under 40 with Graves disease. Donor details come from another sample of the same person, matched by shared clones.

For this clonotype: At one of its ends the junction is not consistent with the germline gene, which may arise from a read error. The V and J genes are TRBV2 and TRBJ2-5; D may be TRBD2 (7 bases). CDR3 length: 13 residues. Germline loops: CDR1 SNHLY, CDR2 FYNNEI. DNA of the CDR3: TGTGCCAACAGTGAAGGGGGGGTGCGGACGCAGTACTTC. Protein sequence: CANSEGGVRTQYF. The entire variable domain, with the rest obtained from reference TRBV2 and TRBJ2-5, is as follows: EPEVTQTPSHQVTQMGQEVILRCVPISNHLYFYWYRQILGQKVEFLVSFYNNEISEKSEIFDDQFSVERPDGSNFTLKIRSTKLEDSAMYFCANSEGGVRTQYFGPGTRLLVL.

This chain uses TRBV12-5 with TRBJ2-6; D possibly corresponds to TRBD2 (6 bases). The ends were cut back, 6 bases at V and 0 bases at J, with 12 bases in the middle. Germline values: CDR1 LGHNT, CDR2 FRNRAP. The CDR3 is made up of 16 amino acids. The CDR3, as DNA: TGTGCTAGTGGCCCCCAGGGAGGCTCTGGGGCCAACGTCCTGACTTTC. This translates into CASGPQGGSGANVLTF.

Worth noting for this clonotype: This sequence may be a read error, since a much larger clone differs from it by one base. This CDR3 reads CASSKSSRTHQPQHF. The CDR3 DNA reads as TGTGCCAGCAGTAAAAGTTCCAGAACTCATCAGCCCCAGCATTTT. The chain uses TRBV6-1 and TRBJ1-5; D remains ambiguous. This CDR3 spans 15 amino acids. CDR1 and CDR2 (germline): MNHNS, SASEGT. The V gene lost 5 bases and the J gene lost 5 bases, with 16 bases spanning the gap.

This clonotype was detected ten times or more. J is TRBJ1-1 and V is TRBV12-3 or TRBV12-4; D unclear. Trimming took 7 bases from V and 4 from J, leaving 13 bases between them. This CDR3 has 13 residues. CDR3 nucleotides: TGTGCCAGCATTAGTGGCTTGGCCACTGAAGCTTTCTTT. Its translation: CASISGLATEAFF.

There are many counts of this clonotype. The J gene is TRBJ2-1, the V gene TRBV3-1, with D hard to call. V dropped 8 bases and J dropped 4 bases, with 12 bases sitting between them. Germline-derived CDR1 and CDR2 are LGHDT and YNNKEL (reference sequence). The CDR3 consists of 13 residues. The CDR3 DNA follows: TGTGCCAGCGCCCCGTCAGAGTACAATGAGCAGTTCTTC. Its protein is CASAPSEYNEQFF.

This chain connects TRBV6-2 or TRBV6-3 to TRBJ2-2; tentative D call: TRBD2 (6 bases). V lost 3 bases, J lost 6 bases, and 14 bases lay in between. The germline CDR1 and CDR2 sequences are MNHEY and SVGEGT. The CDR3 is made up of 15 amino acids. The CDR3 nucleotides read TGTGCCAGCAGTTATGCGAGCGGGTGGGCCGGGGAGCTGTTTTTT. Amino acids: CASSYASGWAGELFF.

The V and J genes are TRBV5-8 and TRBJ1-4; D call uncertain. Trimming stripped 4 bases from V and 5 bases from J, with 15 bases between. The CDR3 runs to 15 residues. Looked up from germline, CDR1 is SGHTS and CDR2 is YDEGEE. Here the CDR3 reads CASSTRTERNEKLFF. CDR3 coding DNA: TGTGCCAGCAGCACACGGACGGAAAGAAATGAAAAACTGTTTTTT.

This clonotype appeared a few times. J is TRBJ2-7 and V is TRBV30, with no clear D. Trimming pared 5 bases from V and 4 bases from J, leaving 9 bases between. The CDR3 consists of 11 residues. Germline CDR1 GTSNPN, CDR2 SVGIG (reference sequence). The CDR3 DNA sequence: TGTGCCTGGGGGGTAACTTACGAGCAGTACTTC. Its protein is CAWGVTYEQYF.

This clonotype was picked up many times. This chain uses TRBV6-5 with TRBJ2-1, with D perhaps assigned TRBD1 or TRBD2 (5 bases each). The V and J ends lost 0 bases and 0 bases respectively, with 12 bases between them. The CDR3 has 17 residues. In germline, CDR1 is MNHEY, CDR2 SVGAGI. The CDR3 region is CASSYSRGASSYNEQFF. CDR3 bases: TGTGCCAGCAGTTACTCGAGAGGGGCGAGCTCCTACAATGAGCAGTTCTTC.

The chain's CDR3 is CASNYDRTGPFVGYTF. The CDR3 region has the DNA TGTGCCAGTAATTACGACCGGACAGGACCTTTTGTTGGCTACACCTTC. V and J are TRBV19 and TRBJ1-2; 7 bases align to TRBD1. V shed 7 bases, J shed 7 bases, and the junction held 18 bases outside the gene matches. This CDR3 spans 16 amino acids. Germline-derived CDR1 and CDR2 are LNHDA and SQIVND (reference sequence). Full variable domain (outside the CDR3, taken from reference TRBV19 and TRBJ1-2): DGGITQSPKYLFRKEGQNVTLSCEQNLNHDAMYWYRQDPGQGLRLIYYSQIVNDFQKGDIAEGYSVSREKKESFPLTVTSAQKNPTAFYLCASNYDRTGPFVGYTFGSGTRLTVV.

This clonotype was seen ten or more times. As DNA, the CDR3 is TGTGCCAGCAGCTCCCTAAGGGAGACGACGTTGGGCGAGCAGTACTTC. It translates to CASSSLRETTLGEQYF. The genes are TRBV7-9 and TRBJ2-7, with D perhaps TRBD2 (5 bases). In germline, CDR1 is SEHNR, CDR2 FQNEAQ (reference sequence). Trimming took 4 bases from V and 6 from J, leaving 22 bases between them. There are 16 residues in the CDR3. The entire variable domain, with the rest obtained from reference TRBV7-9 and TRBJ2-7, is as follows: DTGVSQNPRHKITKRGQNVTFRCDPISEHNRLYWYRQTLGQGPEFLTYFQNEAQLEKSRLLSDRFSAERPKGSFSTLEIQRTEQGDSAMYLCASSSLRETTLGEQYFGPGTRLTVT.

In its sample, this clonotype was seen many times. The chain has TRBV27 and TRBJ2-3; D is possibly TRBD1 (5 bases). Germline V CDR1 and CDR2: MNHEY, SMNVEV (reference sequence). The CDR3 spans 14 residues. Trimming stripped 0 bases from V and 4 bases from J, with 8 bases between. The CDR3 here is CASSLSTGADTQYF. The CDR3 coding sequence is TGTGCCAGCAGTTTATCTACAGGTGCAGATACGCAGTATTTT.

This clonotype was counted ten times or more. In DNA form, the CDR3 reads TGTGCCAGCAGCCCGGGACAGGGCTACTATGGCTACACCTTC. It is translated as CASSPGQGYYGYTF. The J gene is TRBJ1-2, the V gene TRBV11-2; 9 nucleotides align to TRBD1. CDR1 and CDR2 (germline): SGHAT, FQNNGV. The CDR3 has 14 residues. J was trimmed by 3 bases and V by 5 bases; bases with no gene match: 4.

The chain carries TRBV2 and TRBJ1-5; D uncertain. V was pared by 1 base and J by 2 bases, with 9 bases between. In germline, CDR1 is SNHLY, CDR2 FYNNEI. The length of the CDR3 is 15 residues. CDR3 nucleotide sequence: TGTGCCAGCAGTGAAGATAGCGTTGGCAATCAGCCCCAGCATTTT. Protein: CASSEDSVGNQPQHF.

The chain links TRBV29-1 to TRBJ2-1; D is possibly TRBD1 or TRBD2 (6 bases each). CDR3 length: 12 residues. The ends were cut back, 6 bases at V and 8 bases at J, with 14 bases in the middle. Germline V gene data show CDR1 as SQVTM and CDR2 as ANQGSEA. CDR3 amino acids: CSVRGVSDEQFF. The CDR3 DNA is TGCAGCGTGAGGGGGGTTTCCGATGAGCAGTTCTTC.

This clonotype was seen a few times. V and J are TRBV3-1 and TRBJ2-7, with TRBD2 identical over 7 bases. Germline V CDR1 and CDR2: LGHDT, YNNKEL (reference sequence). Trimming cost V 4 bases and J 2 bases; bases outside gene matches: 8. The CDR3 loop spans 15 amino acids. CDR3 DNA: TGTGCCAGCAGCCCCCCCCTAGCGGTTGCCTACGAGCAGTACTTC. Protein product: CASSPPLAVAYEQYF.

This clonotype has ten or more counts. The chain is built from TRBV7-9 and TRBJ2-1, with 7 positions matching TRBD1. CDR3 length: 13 amino acids. Germline assignment: CDR1 SEHNR and CDR2 FQNEAQ (reference sequence). J lost 5 bases, V lost 6 bases, and 4 bases had no gene match. CDR3 protein: CASRPDRHNEQFF. The CDR3 DNA reads TGTGCCAGCAGACCGGACAGGCACAATGAGCAGTTCTTC.

This clonotype was found many times. The V and J genes are TRBV20-1 and TRBJ1-1; no firm D call. Germline V gives CDR1 DFQATT, CDR2 SNEGSKA (reference sequence). The CDR3 is 14 residues long. The CDR3 loop reads CSLSSGSMNTEAFF. The CDR3 coding sequence is TGCAGCCTCAGTTCGGGGTCCATGAACACTGAAGCTTTCTTT.